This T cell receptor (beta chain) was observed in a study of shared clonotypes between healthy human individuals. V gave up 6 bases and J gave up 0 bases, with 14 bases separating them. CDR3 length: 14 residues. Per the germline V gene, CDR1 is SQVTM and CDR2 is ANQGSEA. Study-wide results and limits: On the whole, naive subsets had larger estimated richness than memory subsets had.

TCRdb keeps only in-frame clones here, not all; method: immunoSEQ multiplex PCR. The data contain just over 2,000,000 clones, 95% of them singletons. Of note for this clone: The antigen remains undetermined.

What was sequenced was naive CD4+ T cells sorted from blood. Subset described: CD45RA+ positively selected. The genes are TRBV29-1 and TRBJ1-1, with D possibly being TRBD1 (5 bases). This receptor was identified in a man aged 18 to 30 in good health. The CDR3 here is CSVTRDSMNTEAFF. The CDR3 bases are TGCAGCGTGACCCGTGACAGCATGAACACTGAAGCTTTCTTT.